What follows are 18 T cell receptor beta chains derived from one specimen sequenced in a study of T cell repertoires in cytomegalovirus infection. Their antigen targets remain unknown. A single record per CDR3 protein comes from TCRdb applying MiXCR to the reads. The table records roughly 860,000 distinct CDR3 sequences, approximately 29% of them present only once. Sequenced material: cultured CD8+ T cells from PBMCs, taken from culture after CMV antigen stimulation. These receptors all stem from a human donor in good health (CMV status not recorded). Some clones in this sample may be carry-over from other donors' samples.

The chain uses TRBV15 and TRBJ2-3; TRBD2 agrees at 12 bases. The V gene's germline CDR1 is LNHNV and CDR2 YYDKDF (reference sequence). V dropped 1 base and J dropped 6; count of bases not matched to a gene: 8. The CDR3 contains 17 residues. In DNA form, the CDR3 reads TGTGCCACCAGCAGAGTGCCACGGACTAGCGGGGTGGATACGCAGTATTTT. It encodes CATSRVPRTSGVDTQYF. The full variable domain, rest sourced from reference TRBV15 and TRBJ2-3, is DAMVIQNPRYQVTQFGKPVTLSCSQTLNHNVMYWYQQKSSQAPKLLFHYYDKDFNNEADTPDNFQSRRPNTSFCFLDIRSPGLGDTAMYLCATSRVPRTSGVDTQYFGPGTRLTVL.

V usage is TRBV6-2 or TRBV6-3 and J usage is TRBJ2-7; possible D gene TRBD1, 6 bases. This CDR3 comprises 16 residues. Germline V gene lookup returns CDR1 MNHEY and CDR2 SVGEGT. Trimming removed 2 bases at V and 0 bases at J, with 14 bases between. The CDR3 bases are TGTGCCAGCAGTTACACGGGGACATCCTTCTCCTACGAGCAGTACTTC. Translating gives CASSYTGTSFSYEQYF.

This clonotype was found a few times. This sequence joins TRBV27 and TRBJ2-3; D call uncertain. There are 12 residues in the CDR3. Per the germline V gene, CDR1 is MNHEY and CDR2 is SMNVEV (reference sequence). Trimming pared 5 bases from V and 6 bases from J, leaving 9 bases between. DNA of the CDR3: TGTGCCAGCAGTCCTCGTAGGGATACGCAGTATTTT. This encodes CASSPRRDTQYF.

This clonotype was observed a few times. The J gene is TRBJ2-5, the V gene TRBV6-2 or TRBV6-3, with D possibly TRBD1 on 6 matching bases. Germline V gene data show CDR1 as MNHEY and CDR2 as SVGEGT. V lost 6 bases and J 4 bases, leaving 15 bases between the germline ends. The CDR3 is 14 residues long. The CDR3 bases are TGTGCCAGCAGACGGACAGAGGCCACAGAGACCCAGTACTTC. It codes for CASRRTEATETQYF.

This chain connects TRBV10-3 to TRBJ1-1; D perhaps matches TRBD1 (5 bases). V was shortened by 8 bases and J by 5 bases, with 18 bases between the two germline ends. This CDR3 spans 14 amino acids. In germline, CDR1 is ENHRY, CDR2 SYGVKD. The CDR3: CAIRRTREGTEAFF. The CDR3 DNA is TGTGCCATCCGCAGGACGAGGGAGGGGACTGAAGCTTTCTTT.

This clonotype was seen a few times. The J gene is TRBJ2-3, the V gene TRBV27, with a tentative D call TRBD2 (5 bases). Germline lookup yields CDR1 MNHEY and CDR2 SMNVEV (reference sequence). CDR3 length equals 16 residues. V was cut by 2 bases and J by 2 bases, with 14 bases left in between. The CDR3 here is CASSLGLLGYTDTQYF. For the CDR3, the DNA is TGTGCCAGCAGTTTAGGACTTCTCGGCTACACAGATACGCAGTATTTT.

This clonotype came up a few times. The V call is TRBV2, the J call TRBJ1-1, with TRBD1 as a possible D gene (5 bases). Trimming cost V 6 bases and J 5 bases, with 19 bases left between them. The CDR3 covers 15 residues. Looked up from germline, CDR1 is SNHLY and CDR2 is FYNNEI. The CDR3 here is CASRDPGLRVTEAFF. The CDR3 DNA sequence: TGTGCCAGCAGGGACCCGGGACTTAGAGTTACTGAAGCTTTCTTT.

The genes are TRBV7-9 and TRBJ1-2; D gene uncertain. There are 11 residues in the CDR3. Trimming cost V 5 bases and J 8 bases, with 9 bases left between them. The germline gives CDR1 SEHNR, CDR2 FQNEAQ (reference sequence). The CDR3 nucleotides read TGTGCCAGCAGCCGAACGGAGGGCTACACCTTC. It translates to CASSRTEGYTF.

J is TRBJ2-1 and V is TRBV2; D perhaps matches TRBD2 (5 bases). Germline CDR1 is SNHLY and CDR2 is FYNNEI. V lost 8 bases, J lost 8 bases, and 7 bases lay in between. The CDR3 runs to 10 residues. The CDR3 sequence is CASRGYEQFF. The CDR3 DNA is TGTGCCAGCCGAGGGTATGAGCAGTTCTTC.

The chain is built from TRBV27 and TRBJ2-7, with 12 bases aligning to TRBD1. The CDR3 length is 15 residues. Germline V CDR1 and CDR2: MNHEY, SMNVEV (reference sequence). V lost 5 bases and J lost 7; bases outside the gene matches: 9. CDR3 sequence reads: CASSLLGQGAREQYF. In DNA form, the CDR3 reads TGTGCCAGCAGTCTCCTGGGACAGGGGGCGCGGGAGCAGTACTTC.

On this clonotype itself: Since a much larger clone is just one base distant, this may be a read error. The chain joins TRBV7-2 to TRBJ1-5, with D uncertain. The CDR3 has 14 amino acids. CDR1 is SGHTA and CDR2 is FQGNSA in the germline V gene. The CDR3 protein is CANSPAARNQPQHF. In DNA form, the CDR3 reads TGTGCCAACAGCCCTGCCGCCAGGAATCAGCCCCAGCATTTT. Looking up the rest from reference TRBV7-2 and TRBJ1-5 gives the full variable domain: GAGVSQSPSNKVTEKGKDVELRCDPISGHTALYWYRQSLGQGLEFLIYFQGNSAPDKSGLPSDRFSAERTGGSVSTLTIQRTQQEDSAVYLCANSPAARNQPQHFGDGTRLSIL.

This chain connects TRBV12-3 or TRBV12-4 to TRBJ1-5, with D uncertain. V was shortened by 3 bases and J by 4 bases, with 19 bases between the two germline ends. The CDR3 is 17 amino acids. The CDR3 coding sequence is TGTGCCAGCAGTTTTTTAACGGGCGCGTCTCCTAATCAGCCCCAGCATTTT. Translated, it gives CASSFLTGASPNQPQHF.

Only a few counts were recorded for this clonotype. The genes are TRBV12-3 or TRBV12-4 and TRBJ1-2; 9 bases fit TRBD1. Trimming took 6 bases from V and 7 from J; bases not matched to a gene: 6. This CDR3 contains 13 residues. The CDR3 protein is CASRNRGRVGYTF. Here the CDR3 DNA reads TGTGCCAGCAGAAACAGGGGGCGTGTTGGCTACACCTTC.

This clonotype has only a few counts. This chain joins TRBV7-3 and TRBJ2-3, with 8 bases identical to TRBD1. The CDR3 contains 15 residues. Germline CDR1 SGHTA, CDR2 FQGTGA. The V segment lost 6 bases and the J segment 5 bases; nucleotides outside the gene matches: 10. The CDR3 DNA reads TGTGCCAGCAGTCCCACGCAGGGGGCAATAGATACGCAGTATTTT. It encodes CASSPTQGAIDTQYF.

This clonotype was seen a few times. The chain has TRBV6-1 and TRBJ2-7; D is undetermined. The V end was cut by 5 bases, the J end by 2 bases, with 10 bases between. Germline V gives CDR1 MNHNS, CDR2 SASEGT. This CDR3 contains 13 residues. The CDR3 loop reads CASSLTRTYEQYF. The CDR3 bases are TGTGCCAGCAGTCTGACCCGAACCTACGAGCAGTACTTC.

The rearrangement links TRBV6-8 to TRBJ2-7; TRBD2 aligns across 7 bases. This CDR3 region has 15 residues. Losses at the gene ends were 5 bases for V and 1 base for J; bases not matched to a gene: 8. Looked up from germline, CDR1 is MNHGY and CDR2 is SAAAGT. The CDR3, as DNA: TGTGCCAGCAGTGTGGGGGGGGGTCCTTCCTACGAGCAGTACTTC. This gives the protein CASSVGGGPSYEQYF.

The sample holds a few counts of this clonotype. V is TRBV6-6 and J is TRBJ1-2; no firm D call. Looked up from germline, CDR1 is MNHNY and CDR2 is SVGAGI (reference sequence). This CDR3 contains 15 residues. Trimming shortened V by 2 bases and J by 4 bases, and 14 bases separated the two germline ends. The CDR3 loop reads CASSYEGSPRYGYTF. DNA for the CDR3: TGTGCCAGCAGTTACGAAGGGTCCCCTCGCTATGGCTACACCTTC.

The chain carries TRBV7-6 and TRBJ2-2; D is undetermined. CDR1 and CDR2 from the germline V gene are SGHVS and FNYEAQ. V dropped 1 base and J dropped 6 bases, with 9 bases sitting between them. The CDR3 totals 14 residues. CDR3 sequence (DNA): TGTGCCAGCAGCTTAGTAGGGTTCGCCGGGGAGCTGTTTTTT. Amino acids: CASSLVGFAGELFF.